Presented here are 30 T cell receptor beta chains from one specimen sequenced in a study of technical replicates of blood from a few donors. Clones were read by immunoSEQ multiplex PCR, and TCRdb kept only the in-frame ones, dropping some. This table has 75,000 to 100,000 clones, 75% to 95% appearing once. The sequencing input was T cells isolated from PBMCs. The receptors come from a human donor in good health.

This clone was picked up one time. The J gene is TRBJ1-2, the V gene TRBV9; D unresolved. Trimming removed 2 bases at V and 0 bases at J, with 11 bases between. Germline assignment: CDR1 SGDLS and CDR2 YYNGEE. The CDR3 consists of 15 residues. As DNA, the CDR3 is TGTGCCAGCAGCGTGGAGACGCTAGCTAACTATGGCTACACCTTC. Its protein is CASSVETLANYGYTF.

The rearrangement joins TRBV29-1 to TRBJ2-5; D perhaps matches TRBD1 (6 bases). The CDR3 contains 12 residues. The V gene lost 7 bases and the J gene lost 5 bases, with 14 bases spanning the gap. The germline gives CDR1 SQVTM, CDR2 ANQGSEA. The CDR3 protein is CSGSTGPETQYF. In DNA form, the CDR3 reads TGCAGCGGAAGTACAGGGCCGGAGACCCAGTACTTC.

The chain uses TRBV10-3 and TRBJ1-6; TRBD1 matches at 7 bases. Trimming cost V 8 bases and J 8 bases; bases outside gene matches: 6. This CDR3 is 13 amino acids long. Germline V gives CDR1 ENHRY, CDR2 SYGVKD. CDR3 nucleotides: TGTGCCATCCGGGACAGTATGGATTCACCCCTCCACTTT. Translating gives CAIRDSMDSPLHF.

The chain joins TRBV28 to TRBJ1-4, with no clear D. The CDR3 is 16 residues long. With 5 bases removed from V and 5 bases from J, the gap between germline ends came to 18 bases. Germline values: CDR1 MDHEN, CDR2 SYDVKM. The CDR3 sequence: CASSPLEPPRNEKLFF. The CDR3 DNA reads TGTGCCAGCAGTCCCTTGGAGCCGCCAAGGAATGAAAAACTGTTTTTT.

As to this clone: At one of its ends the junction is not consistent with the germline gene, which may arise from a read error. The V and J genes are TRBV18 and TRBJ2-7, with D unresolved. From germline, CDR1 is KGHSH and CDR2 LQKENI. The CDR3 loop spans 16 amino acids. In DNA form, the CDR3 reads TGTGCCAGCTCCCCACCAAACCCAGTAAACTCCTACGAGCAGTACTTC. This gives the protein CASSPPNPVNSYEQYF.

The V and J genes are TRBV19 and TRBJ2-7, with 9 bases aligning to TRBD1. Germline CDR1 and CDR2: LNHDA and SQIVND (reference sequence). The CDR3 runs 14 residues. J lost 5 bases, V lost 7 bases, and 9 bases had no gene match. The CDR3 protein is CASKSIGQGNEQYF. The CDR3 DNA is TGTGCCAGTAAAAGCATTGGACAGGGGAACGAGCAGTACTTC.

The chain has TRBV29-1 and TRBJ2-1; TRBD1 is a possible D gene (5 bases). The CDR3 extends over 17 amino acids. Trimming shortened V by 4 bases and J by 16 bases, and 35 bases separated the two germline ends. In germline, CDR1 is SQVTM, CDR2 ANQGSEA. The CDR3 region has the DNA TGCAGCGTTGTCCGTCCGTTCGACAGAGTTACAAAAACGAACAACTTCTTC. Translating gives CSVVRPFDRVTKTNNFF.

The chain employs TRBV27 and TRBJ1-5; D is perhaps TRBD1 (6 bases). Germline CDR1 and CDR2: MNHEY and SMNVEV (reference sequence). This CDR3 has 14 amino acids. Trimming took 6 bases from V and 7 from J, leaving 16 bases between them. The CDR3, as DNA: TGTGCCAGCAGCCCAGCCAGGGGCGGCCAGCCCCAGCATTTT. Translating gives CASSPARGGQPQHF.

The genes are TRBV27 and TRBJ2-3; 7 positions match TRBD1. The CDR3 consists of 15 residues. Trimming removed 5 bases from V and 3 bases from J; junction bases left unmatched: 8. The V gene's germline CDR1 is MNHEY and CDR2 SMNVEV (reference sequence). The CDR3 sequence is CASSLRGWWTDTQYF. The CDR3 DNA is TGTGCCAGCAGTCTCAGGGGGTGGTGGACAGATACGCAGTATTTT.

The chain recombines TRBV6-1 with TRBJ2-7; 7 nucleotides agree with TRBD1. J gave up 3 bases and V 11 bases, and 13 bases lay outside the gene matches. The CDR3 covers 14 residues. Germline values: CDR1 MNHNS, CDR2 SASEGT. CDR3 DNA sequence: TGTGCCTTACACGAACAGGGGATTAGCTACGAGCAGTACTTC. Translated: CALHEQGISYEQYF.

By proportion, this clone is medium-sized (0.01 to 0.1%). This chain uses TRBV19 with TRBJ2-7, with TRBD2 matching 7 bases. The V segment lost 4 bases and the J segment 2 bases; nucleotides outside the gene matches: 8. Germline lookup yields CDR1 LNHDA and CDR2 SQIVND (reference sequence). This CDR3 contains 15 residues. In DNA form, the CDR3 reads TGTGCCAGTAGTACCGCAGCGGGACGAACCTACGAGCAGTACTTC. It is translated as CASSTAAGRTYEQYF.

The chain combines TRBV23-1 with TRBJ1-2; 7 bases are shared with TRBD1. TRBV23-1 is marked as an open reading frame, function uncertain. The CDR3 has 16 amino acids. The trim removed 4 bases at V and 3 bases at J, leaving 11 bases unmatched. CDR3 sequence (DNA): TGCGCCAGCAGTCCCCCTGAGGGGGCATTCGACTATGGCTACACCTTC. The encoded protein is CASSPPEGAFDYGYTF.

V gene TRBV6-5 combines with J gene TRBJ1-3; D remains ambiguous. From germline, CDR1 is MNHEY and CDR2 SVGAGI. The CDR3 extends over 14 amino acids. Trimming shortened V by 0 bases and J by 4 bases, and 7 bases separated the two germline ends. The DNA of the CDR3 is TGTGCCAGCAGTTACTCTCCGACAGGAAACACCATATATTTT. Protein sequence: CASSYSPTGNTIYF.

The chain links TRBV18 to TRBJ1-3; TRBD1 agrees at 7 bases. There are 18 residues in the CDR3. The V segment lost 2 bases and the J segment 0 bases; nucleotides outside the gene matches: 10. In germline, CDR1 is KGHSH, CDR2 LQKENI. In DNA, the CDR3 is TGTGCCAGCTCACCAAACCCGGGACAGTCGTTCTCTGGAAACACCATATATTTT. Its translation: CASSPNPGQSFSGNTIYF.

V is TRBV7-8 and J is TRBJ2-2; 15 positions match TRBD2. CDR3 size: 15 residues. CDR1 is SGHVS and CDR2 is FQNEAQ in the germline V gene. After removal of 10 bases from V and 6 bases from J, the junction contained 6 bases not matched to a gene. CDR3 nucleotides: TGTGCCACCGGACTAGCGGGAGGGTACGCCGGGGAGCTGTTTTTT. Amino acid sequence: CATGLAGGYAGELFF.

The V and J genes are TRBV21-1 and TRBJ1-5. TRBV21-1 is assigned pseudogene status. The CDR3 contains 16 residues. The CDR3 DNA reads as TGTGCCAGCAGCAAAGTCGGGGGGGATGGGGATCAGCCCCAGCATTTT. This encodes CASSKVGGDGDQPQHF.

This clone appeared a single time. The J gene is TRBJ2-1, the V gene TRBV5-1; tentative D call: TRBD2 (5 bases). Trimming removed 8 bases at V and 4 bases at J, with 13 bases between. Germline V gene lookup returns CDR1 SGHRS and CDR2 YFSETQ. The CDR3 length is 13 residues. The CDR3 DNA reads TGCGCCAGTCGCGGGCTAAATTACAATGAGCAGTTCTTC. It is translated as CASRGLNYNEQFF.

The chain carries TRBV6-1 and TRBJ1-2; perhaps TRBD1 as D (5 bases). Germline V lookup: CDR1 MNHNS, CDR2 SASEGT. V was shortened by 0 bases and J by 4 bases, with 9 bases between the two germline ends. The CDR3 is made up of 14 amino acids. The CDR3 DNA reads as TGTGCCAGCAGTGAAGCGTCGGGGGGCTATGGCTACACCTTC. As protein: CASSEASGGYGYTF.

V usage is TRBV12-5 and J usage is TRBJ1-1, with 7 bases that match TRBD1. V shed 7 bases and J 2 bases; nucleotides not matched to a gene: 16. The CDR3 extends over 17 amino acids. Germline V gene data show CDR1 as LGHNT and CDR2 as FRNRAP. The CDR3 loop reads CASAFGTAGYINTEAFF. CDR3 nucleotide sequence: TGTGCTAGTGCTTTCGGGACAGCGGGTTACATTAACACTGAAGCTTTCTTT.

The chain joins TRBV14 to TRBJ2-7; TRBD1 might be the D (5 bases). Germline-derived CDR1 and CDR2 are SGHDN and FVKESK. The CDR3 loop spans 12 amino acids. V lost 4 bases and J lost 4, with 8 bases in between. CDR3 nucleotide sequence: TGTGCCAGCAGCCTCCAGGGTTACGAGCAGTACTTC. Translating gives CASSLQGYEQYF.

The sample holds one count of this clone. The chain carries TRBV6-6 and TRBJ1-2, with a possible D match to TRBD1 (5 bases). Germline CDR1 is MNHNY and CDR2 is SVGAGI (reference sequence). The V and J ends lost 4 bases and 3 bases respectively, with 12 bases between them. The CDR3 sequence is 14 residues long. The CDR3 DNA reads TGTGCCAGCAGTTCCCCCAGGGACTACTATGGCTACACCTTC. Translated, it gives CASSSPRDYYGYTF.

Here the CDR3 DNA reads TGTGCCAGCAGTTACGTGGGCGGGGCCCGTGCTGAAGCTTTCTTT. Translation gives CASSYVGGARAEAFF. V and J are TRBV6-5 and TRBJ1-1; D possibly corresponds to TRBD1 (5 bases). CDR3 length equals 15 residues. Germline CDR1 reads MNHEY; CDR2 reads SVGAGI. The V end lost 2 bases, the J end lost 6 bases, and 16 bases lay between the germline ends.

The genes are TRBV6-1 and TRBJ2-7; 7 positions match TRBD1. The germline CDR1 and CDR2 sequences are MNHNS and SASEGT. The V segment lost 1 base and the J segment 4 bases; nucleotides outside the gene matches: 7. The CDR3 runs to 15 residues. The CDR3 here is CASSEGTGEGYEQYF. The DNA for the CDR3 is TGTGCCAGCAGTGAAGGGACAGGCGAAGGGTACGAGCAGTACTTC.

This rearrangement joins TRBV5-1 to TRBJ1-1; 9 bases align to TRBD1. Germline V CDR1 and CDR2: SGHRS, YFSETQ. CDR3 size: 15 residues. The V segment lost 2 bases and the J segment 7 bases; nucleotides outside the gene matches: 9. CDR3 DNA: TGCGCCAGCAGCTTCGTAACCACAGGGGGCTATGAAGCTTTCTTT. Its translation: CASSFVTTGGYEAFF.

The chain joins TRBV7-9 to TRBJ2-5; 7 positions match TRBD2. This CDR3 spans 15 amino acids. Trimming took 5 bases from V and 4 from J; bases not matched to a gene: 10. The germline gives CDR1 SEHNR, CDR2 FQNEAQ (reference sequence). In nucleotides, the CDR3 is TGTGCCAGCAGCGTGGGGCTAGCGGTCCGAGAGACCCAGTACTTC. It translates to CASSVGLAVRETQYF.

The table lists this clone with a few counts. The V call is TRBV15, the J call TRBJ1-4; unclear D gene. V was pared by 0 bases and J by 10 bases, with 15 bases between. The CDR3 has 15 amino acids. Germline CDR1 is LNHNV and CDR2 is YYDKDF (reference sequence). In DNA form, the CDR3 reads TGTGCCACCAGCAGAGATATGAGGAGAGAGGGAAAACTGTTTTTT. Protein: CATSRDMRREGKLFF.

The rearrangement uses TRBV27 and TRBJ2-7; D gene ambiguous. V lost 9 bases, J lost 5 bases, and 14 bases lay in between. CDR3 length: 12 amino acids. Germline V gene data show CDR1 as MNHEY and CDR2 as SMNVEV (reference sequence). Here the CDR3 reads CASGSSPNEQYF. The CDR3 coding sequence is TGTGCCAGTGGCTCCTCTCCCAACGAGCAGTACTTC.

J is TRBJ1-1 and V is TRBV5-4, with 8 bases matching TRBD1. This CDR3 has 13 residues. Losses at the gene ends were 4 bases for V and 6 bases for J; bases not matched to a gene: 5. Germline values: CDR1 SGHNT, CDR2 YYREEE (reference sequence). CDR3 amino acids: CASSPATGAEAFF. Written as DNA, the CDR3 is TGTGCCAGCAGCCCTGCGACAGGGGCTGAAGCTTTCTTT.

The J gene is TRBJ2-3, the V gene TRBV15; 12 nucleotides line up with TRBD2. V gave up 1 base and J gave up 2 bases; unmatched junction bases: 7. The CDR3 runs to 18 residues. Germline loops: CDR1 LNHNV, CDR2 YYDKDF (reference sequence). The DNA for the CDR3 is TGTGCCACCAGCAGAGTGATGGGACTAGCGGGTCCCACAGATACGCAGTATTTT. Protein: CATSRVMGLAGPTDTQYF.

The chain recombines TRBV19 with TRBJ1-1; TRBD1 is a possible D gene (5 bases). Trimming left V 0 bases short and J 0 bases short, with 11 bases between. Germline-derived CDR1 and CDR2 are LNHDA and SQIVND (reference sequence). There are 16 residues in the CDR3. The CDR3 here is CASSIEAGNLNTEAFF. The CDR3 DNA reads as TGTGCCAGTAGTATAGAGGCAGGGAACCTGAACACTGAAGCTTTCTTT.